Following are 32 T cell receptor beta chains from one sample sequenced in a study of blood T cells in healthy people across ages. Primers used in a second PCR of about 6 to 11 cycles were a sample-barcoded 5' primer and a J-beta primer mix. One entry per CDR3 protein, called by TCRdb with MiXCR from the 5' RACE reads. The sample lists about 830,000 distinct CDR3 sequences, approximately 59% occurring once. The sample comprised blood. These TCRs come from a man in his thirties or forties in good health.

V gene TRBV6-4 combines with J gene TRBJ2-3; D tentatively reads TRBD1 or TRBD2 (5 bases each). The V end lost 10 bases, the J end lost 2 bases, and 13 bases lay between the germline ends. Looked up from germline, CDR1 is MRHNA and CDR2 is SNTAGT. The CDR3 spans 13 residues. The CDR3 nucleotides read TGTGCCACGGGGACGGACCCCACAGATACGCAGTATTTT. This codes for CATGTDPTDTQYF.

J is TRBJ1-2 and V is TRBV10-3, with D possibly being TRBD1 (6 bases). The CDR3 spans 12 residues. V lost 0 bases to trimming and J lost 10 bases, with 9 bases between them. Germline V gene sequence: CDR1 ENHRY, CDR2 SYGVKD. The CDR3 loop is CAISESRTAYTF. The CDR3 DNA is TGTGCCATCAGTGAGTCGAGGACAGCCTACACCTTC.

In DNA, the CDR3 is TGTGCCAGCAGCTTACTTGTACAGGGGGCAGATGGCTACACCTTC. Its protein is CASSLLVQGADGYTF. The chain has TRBV7-9 and TRBJ1-2; 9 nucleotides match TRBD1. V lost 2 bases, J lost 6 bases, and 7 bases stayed unmatched. Germline lookup yields CDR1 SEHNR and CDR2 FQNEAQ (reference sequence). The CDR3 covers 15 residues.

The chain employs TRBV29-1 and TRBJ1-2; 9 nucleotides agree with TRBD1. Germline trimming cut 6 bases from V and 8 bases from J; bases unmatched to any gene: 4. Germline assignment: CDR1 SQVTM and CDR2 ANQGSEA. The CDR3 has 11 residues. The CDR3 coding sequence is TGCAGCGTCGACAGGGGGAACGGCTACACCTTC. Translation: CSVDRGNGYTF.

The CDR3, as DNA: TGTGCCAGCAGTCAACTGGGACTAGCGGGGAGACTATACAATGAGCAGTTCTTC. This sequence encodes CASSQLGLAGRLYNEQFF. V gene TRBV7-2 combines with J gene TRBJ2-1; 13 bases align to TRBD2. The CDR3 loop spans 18 amino acids. After removal of 6 bases from V and 4 bases from J, the junction contained 12 bases not matched to a gene. Looked up from germline, CDR1 is SGHTA and CDR2 is FQGNSA.

V is TRBV14 and J is TRBJ2-1, with 9 bases identical to TRBD1. Germline lookup yields CDR1 SGHDN and CDR2 FVKESK. This CDR3 region has 14 residues. Unmatched junction bases numbered 5, after V lost 4 bases and J lost 7 bases. Here the CDR3 reads CASSPKQGANEQFF. The CDR3 DNA sequence: TGTGCCAGCAGCCCGAAACAGGGGGCAAATGAGCAGTTCTTC. Together with reference TRBV14 and TRBJ2-1, the CDR3 gives the full variable domain: EAGVTQFPSHSVIEKGQTVTLRCDPISGHDNLYWYRRVMGKEIKFLLHFVKESKQDESGMPNNRFLAERTGGTYSTLKVQPAELEDSGVYFCASSPKQGANEQFFGPGTRLTVL.

The J gene is TRBJ2-4, the V gene TRBV5-4; 10 nucleotides match TRBD1. Germline V gives CDR1 SGHNT, CDR2 YYREEE (reference sequence). The junction had 10 bases not matched to a gene; V was cut back by 4 bases and J by 0 bases. The CDR3 runs to 18 residues. The CDR3 coding sequence is TGTGCCAGCAGCACCGGGGACAGGGGTCCTCTAGCCAAAAACATTCAGTACTTC. Residues: CASSTGDRGPLAKNIQYF.

This clonotype was found a few times. The chain links TRBV20-1 to TRBJ2-4; 13 nucleotides match TRBD2. V gave up 5 bases and J gave up 1 base; unmatched junction bases: 8. This CDR3 has 17 amino acids. CDR1 and CDR2 from the germline V gene are DFQATT and SNEGSKA (reference sequence). CDR3 in amino acids: CSAYTSGGAPAKNIQYF. DNA of the CDR3: TGCAGTGCTTATACTAGCGGGGGGGCGCCGGCCAAAAACATTCAGTACTTC.

This clonotype has just a few counts. The gene calls are TRBV7-2 and TRBJ1-4; D is undetermined. This CDR3 is 12 amino acids long. Between the trimmed V and J ends, which lost 1 base and 8 bases, there was a span of 5 bases. Germline-derived CDR1 and CDR2 are SGHTA and FQGNSA. In nucleotides, the CDR3 is TGTGCCAGCAGCTTAGGCAGGGAAAAACTGTTTTTT. Its protein is CASSLGREKLFF.

The chain links TRBV20-1 to TRBJ2-3; 11 bases are a match to TRBD2. V lost 2 bases, J lost 2 bases, and 9 bases stayed unmatched. CDR3 length: 17 amino acids. Per the germline V gene, CDR1 is DFQATT and CDR2 is SNEGSKA (reference sequence). CDR3 loop: CSARSTTSGSYTDTQYF. The CDR3 nucleotides read TGCAGTGCTAGATCGACTACTAGCGGGAGTTACACAGATACGCAGTATTTT.

The V and J genes are TRBV11-2 and TRBJ2-1, with D possibly being TRBD1 (6 bases). Germline CDR1 reads SGHAT; CDR2 reads FQNNGV. Trimming shortened V by 1 base and J by 7 bases, and 14 bases separated the two germline ends. The CDR3 totals 15 residues. The CDR3 is CASSLGPGAVNEQFF. The CDR3 DNA is TGTGCCAGCAGCTTAGGCCCAGGGGCCGTAAATGAGCAGTTCTTC.

The chain employs TRBV6-5 and TRBJ2-3, with 12 positions matching TRBD1. CDR1 and CDR2 from the germline V gene are MNHEY and SVGAGI. V trimming: 2 bases; J trimming: 8 bases; junction bases outside the gene matches: 14. The length of the CDR3 is 18 residues. The CDR3 loop is CASSYRAGGGQGAVTQYF. CDR3 nucleotides: TGTGCCAGCAGTTACAGGGCAGGTGGGGGACAGGGGGCGGTTACGCAGTATTTT.

The chain uses TRBV4-3 and TRBJ1-4; 7 bases are shared with TRBD1. CDR1 is LGHNA and CDR2 is YSLEER in the germline V gene. The CDR3 length is 17 residues. The J segment lost 0 bases and the V segment lost 4 bases, leaving 8 bases of the junction unmatched. CDR3 nucleotide sequence: TGCGCCAGCAGCCCAGGGGGACGGAGCCCAACTAATGAAAAACTGTTTTTT. The encoded protein is CASSPGGRSPTNEKLFF.

Note on this clonotype: A read error may account for a junction end that differs from germline. V is TRBV4-2 and J is TRBJ2-7; either TRBD1 or TRBD2 may fit D (5 bases each). The CDR3 runs 14 residues. Germline V gene sequence: CDR1 LGHNA, CDR2 YNFKEQ. The CDR3 DNA follows: TGTGCCAGCAGCCAGGGGGACGGAGCCTACGAGCAGTGCTTC. Amino acid sequence: CASSQGDGAYEQCF.

The V call is TRBV7-2, the J call TRBJ2-2, with D possibly TRBD2 on 5 matching bases. This CDR3 contains 17 residues. Germline CDR1 and CDR2: SGHTA and FQGNSA. The V gene lost 1 base and the J gene lost 6 bases, with 18 bases spanning the gap. CDR3 bases: TGTGCCAGCAGCTTAGACGAGGATTCGGGATTTGCCGGGGAGCTGTTTTTT. Translation: CASSLDEDSGFAGELFF. The whole variable domain, filled in from reference TRBV7-2 and TRBJ2-2, reads GAGVSQSPSNKVTEKGKDVELRCDPISGHTALYWYRQSLGQGLEFLIYFQGNSAPDKSGLPSDRFSAERTGGSVSTLTIQRTQQEDSAVYLCASSLDEDSGFAGELFFGEGSRLTVL.

The chain couples TRBV20-1 to TRBJ2-3; 9 positions match TRBD2. The CDR3 length is 15 residues. V lost 5 bases and J lost 2; bases outside the gene matches: 8. CDR1 is DFQATT, CDR2 SNEGSKA, per germline (reference sequence). In DNA form, the CDR3 reads TGCAGTGCTTGTCTAGCGGGGCATTCCACAGATACGCAGTATTTT. Translating gives CSACLAGHSTDTQYF.

This clonotype was seen a single time. The chain couples TRBV4-3 to TRBJ2-7; the match to TRBD2 covers 7 bases. Trimming at V came to 3 bases and at J to 0 bases, leaving 5 bases not matched to a gene. Germline CDR1 and CDR2: LGHNA and YSLEER. This CDR3 is built from 15 residues. Written as DNA, the CDR3 is TGCGCCAGCAGCCAGGCGCGGGGGTTCTCCTACGAGCAGTACTTC. Translation gives CASSQARGFSYEQYF.

The genes are TRBV20-1 and TRBJ1-4; 7 bases agree with TRBD1. Germline CDR1 DFQATT, CDR2 SNEGSKA (reference sequence). This CDR3 has 16 residues. The junction had 12 bases not matched to a gene; V was cut back by 5 bases and J by 3 bases. CDR3 region: CSAPDHRQGPNEKLFF. For the CDR3, the DNA is TGCAGTGCTCCCGATCACCGACAGGGCCCTAATGAAAAACTGTTTTTT.

The chain carries TRBV7-8 and TRBJ1-6; D remains ambiguous. Trimming took 1 base from V and 0 from J, leaving 7 bases between them. CDR3 length equals 16 residues. Per the germline V gene, CDR1 is SGHVS and CDR2 is FQNEAQ. CDR3 in amino acids: CASSLVRFSYNSPLHF. DNA for the CDR3: TGTGCCAGCAGCTTAGTACGGTTCTCCTATAATTCACCCCTCCACTTT.

This clonotype appeared a few times. The rearrangement joins TRBV6-5 to TRBJ2-3; D tentatively fits TRBD1 or TRBD2 (5 bases each). Germline lookup yields CDR1 MNHEY and CDR2 SVGAGI. This CDR3 spans 15 amino acids. Trimming shortened V by 1 base and J by 3 bases, and 11 bases separated the two germline ends. The CDR3 is CASSYLGVGTDTQYF. The CDR3 bases are TGTGCCAGCAGTTACTTGGGGGTCGGTACAGATACGCAGTATTTT.

In its sample, this clonotype was seen a few times. The CDR3 is CATYGGTGANVLTF. CDR3 nucleotide sequence: TGCGCCACTTACGGGGGGACTGGGGCCAACGTCCTGACTTTC. The genes are TRBV5-1 and TRBJ2-6; TRBD2 agrees at 7 bases. The CDR3 loop spans 14 amino acids. After removal of 9 bases from V and 2 bases from J, the junction contained 5 bases not matched to a gene. In germline, CDR1 is SGHRS, CDR2 YFSETQ.

The chain uses TRBV28 and TRBJ2-7; weak D call: TRBD2 (5 bases). Trimming pared 6 bases from V and 0 bases from J, leaving 12 bases between. This CDR3 region has 14 residues. Per the germline V gene, CDR1 is MDHEN and CDR2 is SYDVKM. The CDR3 nucleotides are TGTGCCAGCAGCTTAGTGGCGGGCTCCTACGAGCAGTACTTC. This encodes CASSLVAGSYEQYF. Supplemented by reference TRBV28 and TRBJ2-7, the full variable domain reads DVKVTQSSRYLVKRTGEKVFLECVQDMDHENMFWYRQDPGLGLRLIYFSYDVKMKEKGDIPEGYSVSREKKERFSLILESASTNQTSMYLCASSLVAGSYEQYFGPGTRLTVT.

The genes are TRBV6-2 or TRBV6-3 and TRBJ1-6; 9 bases line up with TRBD1. The CDR3 has 20 amino acids. V gave up 6 bases and J gave up 0 bases; unmatched junction bases: 15. Germline CDR1 and CDR2: MNHEY and SVGEGT. The CDR3, as DNA: TGTGCCAGCAGGTCGGACAGGGGAAGATCCACTAGCTCCTATAATTCACCCCTCCACTTT. Protein sequence: CASRSDRGRSTSSYNSPLHF.

This clonotype was counted a few times. The V gene is TRBV6-5, the J gene TRBJ2-7; 7 positions match TRBD1. CDR3 length: 15 residues. The V gene end was trimmed by 2 bases and the J gene end by 2 bases; junction bases not matched to a gene: 6. CDR1 is MNHEY and CDR2 is SVGAGI in the germline V gene. CDR3 in amino acids: CASSYVNRGAYEQYF. In nucleotides, the CDR3 is TGTGCCAGCAGTTACGTCAACAGGGGTGCCTACGAGCAGTACTTC.

In this sample, this clonotype turned up many times. The chain is built from TRBV7-2 and TRBJ2-3, with D unclear. Germline V lookup: CDR1 SGHTA, CDR2 FQGNSA. V was trimmed by 3 bases and J by 2 bases, leaving 3 bases between them. The length of the CDR3 is 12 residues. The CDR3 loop reads CASSFLTDTQYF. The CDR3 DNA is TGTGCCAGCAGCTTCCTCACAGATACGCAGTATTTT.

The chain links TRBV18 to TRBJ2-3; tentatively, D is TRBD1 or TRBD2 (5 bases each). Germline values: CDR1 KGHSH, CDR2 LQKENI. The CDR3 spans 15 residues. V was trimmed by 5 bases and J by 2 bases, leaving 14 bases between them. CDR3 nucleotides: TGTGCCAGCTCAGACCGGGGCGGAGACACAGATACGCAGTATTTT. Its translation is CASSDRGGDTDTQYF.

This clonotype was observed a few times. The genes are TRBV10-3 and TRBJ2-7; D not certain. V was cut by 9 bases and J by 3 bases, with 21 bases left in between. The CDR3 spans 15 residues. CDR1 ENHRY and CDR2 SYGVKD come from the germline V gene. The CDR3 is CAISDRRTLFYEQYF. Written as DNA, the CDR3 is TGTGCCATTTCGGACCGTCGCACGCTTTTCTACGAGCAGTACTTC.

The chain is built from TRBV12-3 or TRBV12-4 and TRBJ2-5, with 9 bases aligning to TRBD2. V lost 11 bases, J lost 1 base, and 14 bases stayed unmatched. The CDR3 sequence is 16 residues long. Here the CDR3 reads CAGTRGLAGPQETQYF. As DNA, the CDR3 is TGTGCCGGCACGAGGGGCCTAGCGGGGCCCCAAGAGACCCAGTACTTC.

This sequence joins TRBV18 and TRBJ1-1, with D hard to call. Germline loops: CDR1 KGHSH, CDR2 LQKENI. Trimming removed 0 bases from V and 1 base from J, with 12 bases in between. CDR3 size: 16 residues. CDR3 nucleotide sequence: TGTGCCAGCTCACCACCGTCTCAGGTCCAGAACACTGAAGCTTTCTTT. It specifies CASSPPSQVQNTEAFF.

The rearrangement joins TRBV12-3 or TRBV12-4 to TRBJ2-3; no reliable D call. This CDR3 comprises 15 residues. Trimming cost V 5 bases and J 3 bases, with 15 bases left between them. The CDR3 DNA follows: TGTGCCAGCAGTCTAAGGGCAGTTGGGACAGATACGCAGTATTTT. It codes for CASSLRAVGTDTQYF.

In its sample, this clonotype was seen a few times. This chain joins TRBV20-1 and TRBJ2-1, with 9 bases lining up with TRBD2. This CDR3 spans 15 amino acids. Trimming removed 6 bases from V and 9 bases from J; junction bases left unmatched: 15. CDR1 and CDR2 from the germline V gene are DFQATT and SNEGSKA (reference sequence). CDR3 sequence: CSAYSLKGLALEQFF. CDR3 nucleotides: TGCAGTGCCTACTCCTTAAAGGGACTAGCCCTTGAGCAGTTCTTC.

The chain joins TRBV12-3 or TRBV12-4 to TRBJ1-6; 9 bases line up with TRBD1. The CDR3 length is 15 residues. V dropped 5 bases and J dropped 7; count of bases not matched to a gene: 6. The CDR3 nucleotides read TGTGCCAGCAGTCTGTGGACAGGGGAGAATTCACCCCTCCACTTT. Translation: CASSLWTGENSPLHF.